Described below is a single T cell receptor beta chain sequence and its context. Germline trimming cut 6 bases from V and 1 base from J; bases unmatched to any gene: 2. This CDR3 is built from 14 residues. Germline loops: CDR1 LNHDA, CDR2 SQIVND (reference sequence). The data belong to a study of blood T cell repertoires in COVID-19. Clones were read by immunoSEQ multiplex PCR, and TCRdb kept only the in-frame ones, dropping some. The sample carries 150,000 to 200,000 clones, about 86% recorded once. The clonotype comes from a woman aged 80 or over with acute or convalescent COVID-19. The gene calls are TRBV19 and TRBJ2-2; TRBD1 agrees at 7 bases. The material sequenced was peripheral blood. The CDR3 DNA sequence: TGTGCCAGTAGCAGGGGGAAGAACACCGGGGAGCTGTTTTTT. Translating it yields CASSRGKNTGELFF. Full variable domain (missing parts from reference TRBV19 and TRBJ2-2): DGGITQSPKYLFRKEGQNVTLSCEQNLNHDAMYWYRQDPGQGLRLIYYSQIVNDFQKGDIAEGYSVSREKKESFPLTVTSAQKNPTAFYLCASSRGKNTGELFFGEGSRLTVL.